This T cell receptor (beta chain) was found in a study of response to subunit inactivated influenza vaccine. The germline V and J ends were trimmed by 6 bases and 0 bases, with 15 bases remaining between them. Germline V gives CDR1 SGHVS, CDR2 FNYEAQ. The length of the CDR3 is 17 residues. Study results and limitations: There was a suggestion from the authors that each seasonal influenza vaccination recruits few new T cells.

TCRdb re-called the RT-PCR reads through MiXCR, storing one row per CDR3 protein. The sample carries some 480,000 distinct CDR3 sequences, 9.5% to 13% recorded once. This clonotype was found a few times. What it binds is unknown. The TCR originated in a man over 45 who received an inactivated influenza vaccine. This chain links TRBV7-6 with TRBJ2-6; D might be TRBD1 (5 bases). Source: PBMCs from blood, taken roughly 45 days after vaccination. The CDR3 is CASRGDWSHSGANVLTF. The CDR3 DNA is TGTGCCAGCAGAGGGGATTGGAGCCACTCTGGGGCCAACGTCCTGACTTTC.